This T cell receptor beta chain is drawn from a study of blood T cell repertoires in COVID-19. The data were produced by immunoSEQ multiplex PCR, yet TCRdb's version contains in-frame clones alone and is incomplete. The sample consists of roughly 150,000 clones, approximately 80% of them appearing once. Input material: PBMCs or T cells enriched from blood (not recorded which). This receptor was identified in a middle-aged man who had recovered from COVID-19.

The CDR3 DNA sequence: TGCGCCAGCAGATTAGGGGGGGCCGAGACCCAGTACTTC. Protein product: CASRLGGAETQYF. This chain connects TRBV5-1 to TRBJ2-5, with a possible D match to TRBD2 (7 bases). The CDR3 runs to 13 residues. Germline V CDR1 and CDR2: SGHRS, YFSETQ. V shed 5 bases and J shed 5 bases, with 13 bases lying between them. The full variable domain, rest sourced from reference TRBV5-1 and TRBJ2-5, is KAGVTQTPRYLIKTRGQQVTLSCSPISGHRSVSWYQQTPGQGLQFLFEYFSETQRNKGNFPGRFSGRQFSNSRSEMNVSTLELGDSALYLCASRLGGAETQYFGPGTRLLVL.